This T cell receptor beta chain was found in a study of cytomegalovirus exposure and HLA in healthy donors. Notes on the study in general: Rarity marked most TCR sequences, yet some public TCRs occurred in many donors.

Regarding this clone: Its target is unknown.

Profiled with immunoSEQ multiplex PCR; TCRdb holds only in-frame clones, not every one. The repertoire holds about 140,000 clones, roughly 88% seen once, with 7.5% to 10% in the top ten. V lost 1 base to trimming and J lost 9 bases; unmatched junction nucleotides: 8. From germline, CDR1 is SGHRS and CDR2 YFSETQ. This CDR3 has 15 residues. It was the roughly 130-subject validation cohort, separate from the approximately 700-subject first cohort, to which the donors belonged. The V call is TRBV5-1, the J call TRBJ2-1; TRBD2 aligns across 9 bases. The receptor comes from a young woman in good health and CMV-seropositive. The sequencing input was PBMCs. The CDR3 sequence: CASSLRRGGLGEQFF. As DNA, the CDR3 is TGCGCCAGCAGCTTGCGGCGGGGGGGCCTAGGTGAGCAGTTCTTC.